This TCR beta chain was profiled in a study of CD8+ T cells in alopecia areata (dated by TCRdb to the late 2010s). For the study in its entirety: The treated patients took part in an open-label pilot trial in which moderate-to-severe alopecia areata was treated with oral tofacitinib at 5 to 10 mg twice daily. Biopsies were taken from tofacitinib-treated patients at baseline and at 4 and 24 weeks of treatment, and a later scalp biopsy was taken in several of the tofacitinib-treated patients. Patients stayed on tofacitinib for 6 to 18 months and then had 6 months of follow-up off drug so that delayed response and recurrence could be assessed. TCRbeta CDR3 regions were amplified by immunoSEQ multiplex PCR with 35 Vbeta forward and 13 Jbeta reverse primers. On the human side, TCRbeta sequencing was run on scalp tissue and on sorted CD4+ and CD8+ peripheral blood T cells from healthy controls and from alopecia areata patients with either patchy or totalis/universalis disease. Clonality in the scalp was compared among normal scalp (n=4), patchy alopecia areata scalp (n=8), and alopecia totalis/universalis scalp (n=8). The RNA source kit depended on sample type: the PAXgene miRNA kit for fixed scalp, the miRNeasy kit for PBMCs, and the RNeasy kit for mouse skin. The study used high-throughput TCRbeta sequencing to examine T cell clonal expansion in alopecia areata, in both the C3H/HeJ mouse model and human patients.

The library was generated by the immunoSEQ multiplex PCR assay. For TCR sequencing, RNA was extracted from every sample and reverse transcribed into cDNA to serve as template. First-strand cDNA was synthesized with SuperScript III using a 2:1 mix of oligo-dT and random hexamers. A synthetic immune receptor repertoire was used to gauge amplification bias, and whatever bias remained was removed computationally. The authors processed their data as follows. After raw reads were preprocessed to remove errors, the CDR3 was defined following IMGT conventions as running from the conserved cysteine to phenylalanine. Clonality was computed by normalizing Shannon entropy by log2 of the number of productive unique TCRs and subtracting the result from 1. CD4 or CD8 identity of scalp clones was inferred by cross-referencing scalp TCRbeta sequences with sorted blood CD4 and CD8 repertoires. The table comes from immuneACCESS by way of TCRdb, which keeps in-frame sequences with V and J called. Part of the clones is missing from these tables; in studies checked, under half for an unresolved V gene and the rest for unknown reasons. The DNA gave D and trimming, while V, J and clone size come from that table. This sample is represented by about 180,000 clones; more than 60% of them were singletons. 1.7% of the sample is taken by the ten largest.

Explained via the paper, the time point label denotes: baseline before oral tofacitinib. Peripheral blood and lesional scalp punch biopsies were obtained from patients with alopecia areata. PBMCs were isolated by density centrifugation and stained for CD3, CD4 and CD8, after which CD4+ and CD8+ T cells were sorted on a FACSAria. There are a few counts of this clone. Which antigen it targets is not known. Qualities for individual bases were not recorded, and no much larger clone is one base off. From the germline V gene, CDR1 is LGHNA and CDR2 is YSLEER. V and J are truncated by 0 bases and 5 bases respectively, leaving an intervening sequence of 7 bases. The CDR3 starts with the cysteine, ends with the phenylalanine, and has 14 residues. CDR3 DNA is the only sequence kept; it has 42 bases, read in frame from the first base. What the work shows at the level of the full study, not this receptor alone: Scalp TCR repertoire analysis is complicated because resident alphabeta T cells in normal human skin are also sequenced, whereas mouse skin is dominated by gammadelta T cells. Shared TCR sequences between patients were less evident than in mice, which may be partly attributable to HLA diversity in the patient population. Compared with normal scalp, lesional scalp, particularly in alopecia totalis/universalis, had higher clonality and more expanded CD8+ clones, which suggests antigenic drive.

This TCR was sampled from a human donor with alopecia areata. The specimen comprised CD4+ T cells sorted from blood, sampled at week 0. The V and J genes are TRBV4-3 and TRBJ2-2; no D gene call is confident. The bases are TGCGCCAGCAGCCAAGATCCCGGGACCGGGGAGCTGTTTTTT. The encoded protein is CASSQDPGTGELFF.